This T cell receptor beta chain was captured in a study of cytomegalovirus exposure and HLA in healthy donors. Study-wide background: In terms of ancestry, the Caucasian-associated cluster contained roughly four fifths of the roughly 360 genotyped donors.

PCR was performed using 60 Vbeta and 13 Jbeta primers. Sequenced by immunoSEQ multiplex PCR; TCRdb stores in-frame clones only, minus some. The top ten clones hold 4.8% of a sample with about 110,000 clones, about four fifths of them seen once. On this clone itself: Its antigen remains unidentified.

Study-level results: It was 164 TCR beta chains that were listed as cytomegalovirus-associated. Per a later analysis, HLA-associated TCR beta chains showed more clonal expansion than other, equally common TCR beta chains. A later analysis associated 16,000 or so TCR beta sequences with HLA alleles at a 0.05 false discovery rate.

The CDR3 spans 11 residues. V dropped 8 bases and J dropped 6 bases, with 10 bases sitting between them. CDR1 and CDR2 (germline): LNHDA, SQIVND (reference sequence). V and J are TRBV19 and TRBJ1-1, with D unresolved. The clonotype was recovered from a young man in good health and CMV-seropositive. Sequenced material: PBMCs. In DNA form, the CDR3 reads TGTGCCAGTTGGGTCCGGGCTGAAGCTTTCTTT. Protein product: CASWVRAEAFF.